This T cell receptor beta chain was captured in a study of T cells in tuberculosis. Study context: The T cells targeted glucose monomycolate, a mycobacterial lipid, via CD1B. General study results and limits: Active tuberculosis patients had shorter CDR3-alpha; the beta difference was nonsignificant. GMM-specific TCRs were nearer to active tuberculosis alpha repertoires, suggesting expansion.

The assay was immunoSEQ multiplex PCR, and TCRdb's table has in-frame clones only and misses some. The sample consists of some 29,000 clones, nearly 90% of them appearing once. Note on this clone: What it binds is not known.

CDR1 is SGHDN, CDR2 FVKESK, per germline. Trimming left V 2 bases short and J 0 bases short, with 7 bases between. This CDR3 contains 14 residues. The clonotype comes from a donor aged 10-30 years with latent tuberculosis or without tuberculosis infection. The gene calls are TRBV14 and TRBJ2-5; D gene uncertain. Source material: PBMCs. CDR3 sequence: CASSQSSYQETQYF. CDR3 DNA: TGTGCCAGCAGCCAATCGAGCTACCAAGAGACCCAGTACTTC.